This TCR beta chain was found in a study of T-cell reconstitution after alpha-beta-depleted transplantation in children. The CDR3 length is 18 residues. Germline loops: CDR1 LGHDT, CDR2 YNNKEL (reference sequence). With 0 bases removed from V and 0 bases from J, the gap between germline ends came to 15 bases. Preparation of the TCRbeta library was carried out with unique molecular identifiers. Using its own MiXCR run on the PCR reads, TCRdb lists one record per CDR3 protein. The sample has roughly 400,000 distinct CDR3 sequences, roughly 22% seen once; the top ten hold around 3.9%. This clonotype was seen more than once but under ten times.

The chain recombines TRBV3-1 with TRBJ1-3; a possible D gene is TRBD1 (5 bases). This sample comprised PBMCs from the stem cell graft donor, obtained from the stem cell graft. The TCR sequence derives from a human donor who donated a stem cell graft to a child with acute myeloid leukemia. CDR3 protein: CASSQDRPGPTSGNTIYF. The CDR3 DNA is TGTGCCAGCAGCCAAGATCGACCGGGGCCGACCTCTGGAAACACCATATATTTT.